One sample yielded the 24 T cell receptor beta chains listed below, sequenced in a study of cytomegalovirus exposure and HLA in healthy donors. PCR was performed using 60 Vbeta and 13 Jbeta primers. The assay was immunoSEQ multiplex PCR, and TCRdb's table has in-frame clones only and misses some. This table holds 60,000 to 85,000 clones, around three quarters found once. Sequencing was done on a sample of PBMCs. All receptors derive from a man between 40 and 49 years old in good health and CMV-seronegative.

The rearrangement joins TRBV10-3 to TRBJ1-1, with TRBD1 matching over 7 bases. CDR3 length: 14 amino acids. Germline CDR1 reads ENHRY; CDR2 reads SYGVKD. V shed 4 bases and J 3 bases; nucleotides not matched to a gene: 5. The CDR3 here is CAISVGQGDTEAFF. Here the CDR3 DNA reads TGTGCCATCAGTGTCGGCCAGGGGGACACTGAAGCTTTCTTT.

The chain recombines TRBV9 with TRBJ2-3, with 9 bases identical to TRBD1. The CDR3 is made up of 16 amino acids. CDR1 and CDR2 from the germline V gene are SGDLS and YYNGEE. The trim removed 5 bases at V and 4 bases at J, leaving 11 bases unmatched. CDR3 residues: CASSPPGQGRSDTQYF. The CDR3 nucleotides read TGTGCCAGCAGTCCGCCCGGACAGGGGAGATCAGATACGCAGTATTTT. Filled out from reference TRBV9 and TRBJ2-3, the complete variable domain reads DSGVTQTPKHLITATGQRVTLRCSPRSGDLSVYWYQQSLDQGLQFLIQYYNGEERAKGNILERFSAQQFPDLHSELNLSSLELGDSALYFCASSPPGQGRSDTQYFGPGTRLTVL.

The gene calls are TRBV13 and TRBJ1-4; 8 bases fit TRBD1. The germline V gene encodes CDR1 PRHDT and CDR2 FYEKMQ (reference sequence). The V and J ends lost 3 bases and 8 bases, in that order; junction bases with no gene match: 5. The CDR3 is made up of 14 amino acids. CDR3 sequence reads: CASSLQGAWEKLFF. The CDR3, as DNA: TGTGCCAGCAGCTTGCAGGGGGCTTGGGAAAAACTGTTTTTT. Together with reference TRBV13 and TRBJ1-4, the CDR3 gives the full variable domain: AAGVIQSPRHLIKEKRETATLKCYPIPRHDTVYWYQQGPGQDPQFLISFYEKMQSDKGSIPDRFSAQQFSDYHSELNMSSLELGDSALYFCASSLQGAWEKLFFGSGTQLSVL.

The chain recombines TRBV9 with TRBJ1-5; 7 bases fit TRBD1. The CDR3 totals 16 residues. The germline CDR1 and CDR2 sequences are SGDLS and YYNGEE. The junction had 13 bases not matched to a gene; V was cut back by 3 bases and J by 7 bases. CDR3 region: CASSADPQGVGQPQHF. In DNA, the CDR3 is TGTGCCAGCAGCGCTGACCCCCAGGGGGTAGGACAGCCCCAGCATTTT.

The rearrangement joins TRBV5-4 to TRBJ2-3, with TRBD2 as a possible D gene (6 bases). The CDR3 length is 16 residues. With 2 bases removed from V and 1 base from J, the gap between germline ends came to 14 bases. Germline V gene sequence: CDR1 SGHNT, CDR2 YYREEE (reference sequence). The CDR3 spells CASSFAGTSRTDTQYF. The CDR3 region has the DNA TGTGCCAGCAGCTTTGCCGGGACTTCCCGCACAGATACGCAGTATTTT.

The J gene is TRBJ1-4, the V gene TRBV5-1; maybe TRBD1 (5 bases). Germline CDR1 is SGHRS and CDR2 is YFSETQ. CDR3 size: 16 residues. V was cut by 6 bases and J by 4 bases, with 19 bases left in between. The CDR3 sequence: CASMRGTSYRNEKLFF. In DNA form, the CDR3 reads TGCGCCAGCATGCGCGGGACGAGTTATCGTAATGAAAAACTGTTTTTT. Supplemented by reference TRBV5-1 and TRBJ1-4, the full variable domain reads KAGVTQTPRYLIKTRGQQVTLSCSPISGHRSVSWYQQTPGQGLQFLFEYFSETQRNKGNFPGRFSGRQFSNSRSEMNVSTLELGDSALYLCASMRGTSYRNEKLFFGSGTQLSVL.

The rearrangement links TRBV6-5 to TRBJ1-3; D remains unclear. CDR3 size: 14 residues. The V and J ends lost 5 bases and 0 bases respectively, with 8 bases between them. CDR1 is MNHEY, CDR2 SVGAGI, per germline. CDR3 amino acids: CASSGRYSGNTIYF. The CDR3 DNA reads TGTGCCAGCAGTGGCAGATACTCTGGAAACACCATATATTTT.

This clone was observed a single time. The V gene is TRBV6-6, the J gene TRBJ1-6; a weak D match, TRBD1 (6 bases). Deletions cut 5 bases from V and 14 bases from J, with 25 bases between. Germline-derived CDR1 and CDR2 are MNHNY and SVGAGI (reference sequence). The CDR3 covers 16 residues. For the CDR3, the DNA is TGTGCCAGCAGTCCTCCGTCGACAGGCACCCGAAGGGCCCTCCACTTT. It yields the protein CASSPPSTGTRRALHF.

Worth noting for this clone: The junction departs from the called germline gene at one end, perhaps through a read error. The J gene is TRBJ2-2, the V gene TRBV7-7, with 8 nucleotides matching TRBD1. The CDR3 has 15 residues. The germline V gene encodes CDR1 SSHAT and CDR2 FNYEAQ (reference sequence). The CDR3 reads CASSPGTGNTGELFF. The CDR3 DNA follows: TGTGCTAGCAGCCCCGGGACAGGGAACACCGGGGAGCTGTTTTTT.

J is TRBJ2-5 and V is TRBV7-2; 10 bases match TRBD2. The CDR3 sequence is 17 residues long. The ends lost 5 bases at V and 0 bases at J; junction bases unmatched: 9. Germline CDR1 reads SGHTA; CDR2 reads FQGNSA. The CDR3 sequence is CASSRGAGGTYQETQYF. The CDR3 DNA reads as TGTGCCAGCAGCCGCGGAGCGGGGGGGACGTACCAAGAGACCCAGTACTTC.

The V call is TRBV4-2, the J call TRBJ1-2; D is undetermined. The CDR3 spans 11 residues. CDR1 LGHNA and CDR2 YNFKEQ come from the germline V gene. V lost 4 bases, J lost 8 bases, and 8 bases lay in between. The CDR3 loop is CASSRGRGYTF. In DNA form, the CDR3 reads TGTGCCAGCAGCCGAGGTCGCGGCTACACCTTC.

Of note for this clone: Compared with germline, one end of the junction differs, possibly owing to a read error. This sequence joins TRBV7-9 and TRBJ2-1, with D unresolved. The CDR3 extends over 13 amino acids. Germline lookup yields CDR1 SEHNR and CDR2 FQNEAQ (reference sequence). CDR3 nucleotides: TGTTCCAGCAGCTTAGGCGTCGGCAATGAGCAGTTCTTC. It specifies CSSSLGVGNEQFF.

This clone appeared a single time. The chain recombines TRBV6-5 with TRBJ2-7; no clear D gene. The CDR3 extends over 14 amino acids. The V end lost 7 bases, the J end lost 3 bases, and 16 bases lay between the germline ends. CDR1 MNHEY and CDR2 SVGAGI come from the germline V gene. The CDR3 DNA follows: TGTGCCAGCACCACTCATCATTATGGCTACGAGCAGTACTTC. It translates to CASTTHHYGYEQYF.

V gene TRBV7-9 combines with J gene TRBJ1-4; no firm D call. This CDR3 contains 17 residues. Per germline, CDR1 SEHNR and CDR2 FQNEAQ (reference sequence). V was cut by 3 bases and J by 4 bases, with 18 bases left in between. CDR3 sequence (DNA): TGTGCCAGCAGCTTCCCCCGCGGAGGAAAGTATAATGAAAAACTGTTTTTT. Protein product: CASSFPRGGKYNEKLFF.

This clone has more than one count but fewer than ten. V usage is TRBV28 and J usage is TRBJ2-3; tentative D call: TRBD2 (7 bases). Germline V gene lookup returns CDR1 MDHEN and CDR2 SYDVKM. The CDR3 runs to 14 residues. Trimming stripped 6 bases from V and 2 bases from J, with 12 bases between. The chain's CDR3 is CASRQGGPTDTQYF. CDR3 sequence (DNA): TGTGCCAGCAGACAGGGAGGGCCCACAGATACGCAGTATTTT. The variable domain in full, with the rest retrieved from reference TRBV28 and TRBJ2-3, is DVKVTQSSRYLVKRTGEKVFLECVQDMDHENMFWYRQDPGLGLRLIYFSYDVKMKEKGDIPEGYSVSREKKERFSLILESASTNQTSMYLCASRQGGPTDTQYFGPGTRLTVL.

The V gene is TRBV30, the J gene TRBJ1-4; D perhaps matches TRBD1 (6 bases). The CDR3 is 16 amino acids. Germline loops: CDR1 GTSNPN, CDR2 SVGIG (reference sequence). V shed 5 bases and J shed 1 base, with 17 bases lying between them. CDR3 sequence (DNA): TGTGCCTGGTGTGGACAGTTAGGATTAACTAATGAAAAACTGTTTTTT. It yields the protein CAWCGQLGLTNEKLFF. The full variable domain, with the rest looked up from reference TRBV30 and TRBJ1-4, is SQTIHQWPATLVQPVGSPLSLECTVEGTSNPNLYWYRQAAGRGLQLLFYSVGIGQISSEVPQNLSASRPQDRQFILSSKKLLLSDSGFYLCAWCGQLGLTNEKLFFGSGTQLSVL.

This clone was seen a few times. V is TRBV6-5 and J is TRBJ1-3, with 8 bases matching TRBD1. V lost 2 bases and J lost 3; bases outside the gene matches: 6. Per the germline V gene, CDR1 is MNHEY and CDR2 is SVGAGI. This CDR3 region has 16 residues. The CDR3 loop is CASSYQTGQGGNTIYF. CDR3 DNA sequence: TGTGCCAGCAGTTACCAGACCGGACAGGGTGGAAACACCATATATTTT.

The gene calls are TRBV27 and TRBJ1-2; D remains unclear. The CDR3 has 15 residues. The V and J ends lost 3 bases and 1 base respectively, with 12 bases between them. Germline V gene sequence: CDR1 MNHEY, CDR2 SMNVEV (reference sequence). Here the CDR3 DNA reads TGTGCCAGCAGTTTTCTTCCTGTAGATAACTATGGCTACACCTTC. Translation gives CASSFLPVDNYGYTF.

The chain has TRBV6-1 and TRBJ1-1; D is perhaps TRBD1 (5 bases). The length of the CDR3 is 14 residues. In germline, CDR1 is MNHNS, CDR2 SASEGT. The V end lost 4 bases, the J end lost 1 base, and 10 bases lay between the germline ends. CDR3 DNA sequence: TGTGCCAGCAGTGTTCTTCAGGGGAACACTGAAGCTTTCTTT. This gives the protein CASSVLQGNTEAFF.

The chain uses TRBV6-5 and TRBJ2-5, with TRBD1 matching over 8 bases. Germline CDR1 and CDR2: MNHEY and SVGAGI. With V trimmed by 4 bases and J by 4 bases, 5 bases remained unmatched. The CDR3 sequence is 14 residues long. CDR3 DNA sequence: TGTGCCAGCAGTTCAGGGACAGGTGCAGAGACCCAGTACTTC. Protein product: CASSSGTGAETQYF.

The DNA of the CDR3 is TGTGCCAGAACGGACAGTTCGAGCTCCTACGAGCAGTACTTC. Translation: CARTDSSSSYEQYF. The chain uses TRBV27 and TRBJ2-7; D is perhaps TRBD1 (6 bases). The CDR3 totals 14 residues. Trimming left V 9 bases short and J 0 bases short, with 15 bases between. Germline V gene data show CDR1 as MNHEY and CDR2 as SMNVEV (reference sequence).

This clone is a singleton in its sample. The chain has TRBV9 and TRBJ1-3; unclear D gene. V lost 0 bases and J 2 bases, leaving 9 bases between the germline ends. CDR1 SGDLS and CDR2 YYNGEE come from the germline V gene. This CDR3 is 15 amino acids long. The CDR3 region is CASSVGLQPGNTIYF. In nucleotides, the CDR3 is TGTGCCAGCAGCGTAGGTTTACAGCCTGGAAACACCATATATTTT.

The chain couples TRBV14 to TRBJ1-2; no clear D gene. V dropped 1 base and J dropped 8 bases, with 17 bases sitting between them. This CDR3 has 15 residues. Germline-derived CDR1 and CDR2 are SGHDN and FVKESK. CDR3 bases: TGTGCCAGCAGCCAAGTGGCCGGGTCCAGAGGAGGCTACACCTTC. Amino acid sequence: CASSQVAGSRGGYTF.

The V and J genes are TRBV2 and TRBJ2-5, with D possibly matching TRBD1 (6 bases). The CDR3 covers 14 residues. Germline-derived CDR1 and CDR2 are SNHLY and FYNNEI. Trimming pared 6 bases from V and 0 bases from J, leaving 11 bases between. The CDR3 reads CASSFDRNQETQYF. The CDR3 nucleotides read TGTGCCAGCAGCTTCGACAGGAACCAAGAGACCCAGTACTTC.